The rows below give T cell receptor beta chains drawn from one sample of a study of memory CD4+ T cells and cytomegalovirus serostatus. Sequenced by immunoSEQ multiplex PCR; TCRdb stores in-frame clones only, minus some. The data contain under 65,000 clones, 75% to 85% of them singletons. Source material: memory CD4+ T cells from blood. Source of these receptors: an adult in good health and CMV-seronegative. CDR3s include the opening cysteine and the closing phenylalanine or tryptophan. A D gene is named only where the DNA matches it firmly. Some rows mark clone size as missing; the rest say once, few, many or name a class of expanded clone.

D	size	J	V	CDR3	DNA
-	few	TRBJ2-6	TRBV21-1	CASSIAPRGQGEAGANVLTF	TGTGCCAGCAGCATCGCACCGCGGGGACAGGGGGAGGCTGGGGCCAACGTCCTGACTTTC
-	-	TRBJ2-7	TRBV7-8	CASSLAASSYEQYF	TGTGCCAGCAGCTTAGCGGCTAGCAGCTACGAGCAGTACTTC
TRBD2	-	TRBJ2-5	TRBV5-1	CASSFGLAGAFGETQYF	TGCGCCAGCAGCTTCGGACTAGCGGGAGCATTTGGCGAGACCCAGTACTTC
-	-	TRBJ2-5	TRBV2	CASRGGTGTQYF	TGTGCCAGCAGAGGGGGAACCGGGACCCAGTACTTC
-	-	TRBJ2-1	TRBV7-2	CASSPRLLRDEQFF	TGTGCCAGCAGCCCGCGACTCCTACGGGATGAGCAGTTCTTC
TRBD1	-	TRBJ1-5	TRBV30	CASQGQGVGNQPQHF	TGTGCCTCGCAGGGACAGGGAGTGGGCAATCAGCCCCAGCATTTT
-	-	TRBJ2-3	TRBV18	CASSPLATRPTDTQYF	TGTGCCAGCTCACCACTAGCGACACGACCCACAGATACGCAGTATTTT
TRBD2	-	TRBJ2-5	TRBV5-4	CASSLGKTSGQETQYF	TGTGCCAGCAGCTTGGGAAAGACTAGCGGCCAAGAGACCCAGTACTTC
TRBD1	-	TRBJ1-1	TRBV6-6	CASSTQTGTRNTEAFF	TGTGCCAGCAGCACCCAGACAGGGACCCGGAACACTGAAGCTTTCTTT
TRBD2	-	TRBJ2-7	TRBV9	CASSVAGAGAGEQYF	TGTGCCAGCAGCGTAGCTGGCGCGGGAGCGGGTGAGCAGTACTTC
TRBD2	-	TRBJ2-3	TRBV6-1	CGAGLAGVDTQYF	TGCGGCGCCGGCCTAGCGGGAGTGGATACGCAGTATTTT